This T cell receptor beta chain was observed in a study of T cell responses to AZD1222 COVID-19 vaccine (dated by TCRdb to the early 2020s). With respect to the entire study: A total of 233 trial participants underwent TCR sequencing, of whom 207 had received two doses of AZD1222 and roughly 26 had received two doses of the MenACWY control vaccine. Enrollment into the trials was organized by age into subgroups of 18-55, 56-69 and 70-plus years, and those subgroups contained approximately 150, 30 and 60 TCR-sequenced participants, respectively.

V is clipped by 0 bases and J by 2 bases, and the sequence between their germline boundaries is 13 bases long. Spanning cysteine to phenylalanine, the CDR3 consists of 15 amino acids. This entry keeps only the CDR3 DNA: 45 bases, framed from base 1. As encoded in the germline V gene, CDR1 is SQVTM while CDR2 is ANQGSEA. Overall study results and their limits: Reportedly, almost half of the unique spike-specific TCRs recognized epitopes lying outside the regions that are mutated in the B.1.351 and B.1.1.7 variants. CD4 TCRs associated with the vaccine covered the entire spike protein, and the dominant responses were in regions 160-218 and 743-854. In the small 56-69-year group, the increase in depth fell short of significance, most likely because of low power. Spike-specific TCR breadth and depth rose significantly after two AZD1222 doses compared with day 0 and with MenACWY recipients. Most participants were white British and females outnumbered males, and the authors suggested that clonal diversity may have been underestimated. Conclusions about previously exposed vaccinees are limited, since just 5 or 6 AZD1222 recipients were seropositive for SARS-CoV-2 at baseline. No day 14 peak-response samples were available, so repertoires were characterized only after the peak T cell response.

Interpreted using the paper, the time point label stands for: baseline before first vaccination. According to the study, the label for this sample's treatment or condition signals: meningococcal conjugate vaccine given as trial control. Samples from vaccinated people were obtained from the UK trials COV001 and COV002, which included a single-blind randomized controlled phase 2/3 trial of AZD1222 (ChAdOx1 nCoV-19) in healthy adults. For TCRbeta chain sequencing, PBMC samples from trial participants were taken at day 0 and at day 28 after the second dose. The CDR3 regions of human TCRbeta chains were subjected to immunosequencing. In the original analysis: TCRs in the repertoires were compared against a reference library of SARS-CoV-2-specific TCRs that had been generated with the MIRA antigen-specificity platform. Breadth meant the fraction of unique TCRs that were SARS-CoV-2-associated, whereas depth meant the fraction of total T cells that were SARS-CoV-2-associated. Using the MIRA data, each spike-specific TCR was mapped to the spike region that the TCR reacts to and placed in a CD4 or CD8 class. Log10-transformed breadth and depth values were compared by one-way ANOVA with Sidak's multiple comparisons tests. The immuneACCESS repertoire file appears here via TCRdb, limited to in-frame rearrangements. These files lack a portion of the clones; in checked studies, under half of the deficit traces to unresolved V genes, and the cause of the others is not known. The DNA gave D and trimming, while V, J and clone size come from that table. Counted in this sample were around 110,000 clones; approximately 85% of them appeared once. The ten biggest clones cover roughly 3.9% of the sample.

This clone was seen once. The clone's antigen remains unknown. Qualities for individual bases were not recorded, and no much larger clone is one base off. This clonotype was sampled from an adult in good health. The chain employs TRBV29-1 and TRBJ1-2; the best D guess is TRBD1, with 6 bases matching. The material sequenced was peripheral blood, taken on day 0 of MenACWY control vaccination. The CDR3 loop reads CSVEDPGAVNYGYTF. The nucleotide sequence is TGCAGCGTTGAAGATCCGGGGGCAGTAAACTATGGCTACACCTTC.